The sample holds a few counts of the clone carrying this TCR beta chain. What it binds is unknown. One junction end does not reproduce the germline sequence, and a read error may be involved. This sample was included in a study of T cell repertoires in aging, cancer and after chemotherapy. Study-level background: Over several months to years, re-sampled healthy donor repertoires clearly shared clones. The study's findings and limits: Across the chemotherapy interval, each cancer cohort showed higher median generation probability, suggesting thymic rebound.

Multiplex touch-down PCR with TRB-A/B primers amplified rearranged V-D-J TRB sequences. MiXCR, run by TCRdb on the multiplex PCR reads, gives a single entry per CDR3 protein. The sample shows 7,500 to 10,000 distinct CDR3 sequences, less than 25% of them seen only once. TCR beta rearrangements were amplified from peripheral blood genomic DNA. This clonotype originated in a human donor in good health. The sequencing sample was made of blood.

CDR3 in amino acids: CASSSPATGSGNYNEQFF. The CDR3 coding sequence is TGTGCCAGCAGCTCACCAGCCACAGGGTCGGGGAACTACAATGAGCAGTTCTTC. The genes are TRBV4-3 and TRBJ2-1; the D gene is possibly TRBD1 (6 bases). Germline assignment: CDR1 LGHNA and CDR2 YSLEER. The length of the CDR3 is 18 residues.